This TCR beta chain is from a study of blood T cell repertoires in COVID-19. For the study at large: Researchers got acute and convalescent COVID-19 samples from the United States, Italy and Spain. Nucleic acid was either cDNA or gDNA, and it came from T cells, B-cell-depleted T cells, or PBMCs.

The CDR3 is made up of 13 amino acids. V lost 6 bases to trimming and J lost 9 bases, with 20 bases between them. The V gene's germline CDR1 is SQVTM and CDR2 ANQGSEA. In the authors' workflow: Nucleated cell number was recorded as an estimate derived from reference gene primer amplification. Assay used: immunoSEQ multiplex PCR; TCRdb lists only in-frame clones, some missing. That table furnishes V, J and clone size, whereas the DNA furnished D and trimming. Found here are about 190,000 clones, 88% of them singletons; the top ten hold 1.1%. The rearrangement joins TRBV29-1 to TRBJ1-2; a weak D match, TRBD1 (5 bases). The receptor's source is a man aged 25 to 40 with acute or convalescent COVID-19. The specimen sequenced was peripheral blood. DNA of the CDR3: TGCAGCGTGGGGAAGGAGAGGGGACTGAGCTACACCTTC. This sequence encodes CSVGKERGLSYTF.